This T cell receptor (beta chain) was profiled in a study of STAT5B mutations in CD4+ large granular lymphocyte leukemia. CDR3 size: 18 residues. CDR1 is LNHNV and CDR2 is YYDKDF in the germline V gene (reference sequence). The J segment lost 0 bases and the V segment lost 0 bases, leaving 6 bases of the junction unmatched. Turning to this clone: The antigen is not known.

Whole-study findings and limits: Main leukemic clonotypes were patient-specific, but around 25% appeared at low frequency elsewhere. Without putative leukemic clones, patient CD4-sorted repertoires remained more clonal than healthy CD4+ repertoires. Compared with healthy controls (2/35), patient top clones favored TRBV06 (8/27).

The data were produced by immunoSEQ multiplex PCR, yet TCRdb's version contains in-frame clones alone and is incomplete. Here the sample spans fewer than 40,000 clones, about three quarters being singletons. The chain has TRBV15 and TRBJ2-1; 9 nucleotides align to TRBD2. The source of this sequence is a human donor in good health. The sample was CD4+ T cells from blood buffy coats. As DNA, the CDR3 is TGTGCCACCAGCAGAGATCCTAGCGGGATTAGCTCCTACAATGAGCAGTTCTTC. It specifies CATSRDPSGISSYNEQFF.